The source of this TCR beta chain is a study of blood T cell repertoires in COVID-19. Looking at the study overall: Sample material is recorded as cDNA or gDNA derived from T cells, B-cell-depleted T cells, or PBMCs.

The CDR3 has 15 amino acids. J was trimmed by 3 bases and V by 3 bases; bases with no gene match: 5. Germline assignment: CDR1 SGDLS and CDR2 YYNGEE. Methods used by the authors: The assay estimated nucleated cells by amplifying reference gene primers. Sequenced by immunoSEQ multiplex PCR; TCRdb stores in-frame clones only, minus some. The D gene and trimming were derived from the DNA, and the V and J assignments and clone size from that table. The sample contains over 120,000 clones, 70% to 90% of which appear only once. This chain joins TRBV9 and TRBJ1-4, with 7 bases fitting TRBD1. Sample: peripheral blood. The clonotype was recovered from a human donor with acute or convalescent COVID-19. The donor label of this sample is uncertain. CDR3 region: CASSAGGQANEKLFF. The CDR3 nucleotides are TGTGCCAGCAGCGCCGGAGGACAGGCTAATGAAAAACTGTTTTTT.